A selection of T cell receptor beta chains follows, all from one sample in a study of T cells in Graves' hyperthyroidism and ophthalmopathy. TCRdb reprocessed the multiplex PCR reads via MiXCR and lists one record per CDR3 protein. The repertoire consists of about 580,000 distinct CDR3 sequences, with 11% to 15% occurring once and the leading ten covering more than 4.5%. The source material was blood. These receptors all stem from a woman aged 30 to 39 with Graves' hyperthyroidism that later progressed to Graves' ophthalmopathy. Both conserved end residues are part of each CDR3. A D gene is named only where the DNA matches it firmly. For some rows the clone size is stated as once, few or many, or as a class when expanded; others skip it.

CDR3 | DNA | J | V | size | D
CASSLGSNGHNSPLHF | TGTGCCAGCAGTTTAGGTTCAAACGGCCATAATTCACCCCTCCACTTT | TRBJ1-6 | TRBV12-3/TRBV12-4 | many | NA
CASSQIGNRARTEAFF | TGTGCCAGCAGCCAAATCGGAAACAGGGCCCGCACTGAAGCTTTCTTT | TRBJ1-1 | TRBV3-1 | many | NA
CASSFEGQGHTEAFF | TGTGCCAGCAGTTTTGAGGGTCAGGGGCACACTGAAGCTTTCTTT | TRBJ1-1 | TRBV6-1 | many | NA
CASSLEGYTF | TGTGCCAGCAGTTTAGAGGGCTACACCTTC | TRBJ1-2 | TRBV28 | many | NA
CSAPPGLAGEHEQFF | TGCAGTGCTCCACCGGGACTAGCGGGAGAACATGAGCAGTTCTTC | TRBJ2-1 | TRBV20-1 | few | TRBD2
CSATGTHAATIYF | TGCAGTGCCACCGGGACACACGCTGCCACCATATATTTT | TRBJ1-3 | TRBV20-1 | NA | NA
CAISGGGKAGANVLTF | TGTGCCATCAGTGGAGGGGGTAAGGCTGGGGCCAACGTCCTGACTTTC | TRBJ2-6 | TRBV10-3 | many | NA
CATTGEAGNTIYF | TGTGCCACCACAGGGGAAGCTGGAAACACCATATATTTT | TRBJ1-3 | TRBV2 | many | TRBD1
CAISDMTGVVRDTQYF | TGTGCCATCAGTGATATGACGGGAGTGGTTAGGGATACGCAGTATTTT | TRBJ2-3 | TRBV10-3 | NA | NA
CASSWASGGTQYF | TGTGCCAGCTCCTGGGCTAGCGGAGGTACGCAGTATTTT | TRBJ2-3 | TRBV27 | NA | TRBD2
CASSIYSGETEAFF | TGTGCCAGTAGTATTTACTCGGGAGAGACTGAAGCTTTCTTT | TRBJ1-1 | TRBV19 | NA | NA
CASRPAGGTYNEQFF | TGTGCCAGCAGACCAGCTGGGGGCACGTACAATGAGCAGTTCTTC | TRBJ2-1 | TRBV7-2 | many | NA
CAISEGRGKNTEAFF | TGTGCCATCAGTGAGGGTAGGGGGAAGAACACTGAAGCTTTCTTT | TRBJ1-1 | TRBV10-3 | many | NA
CASSSVRSPRPYEQYF | TGTGCCAGCAGCTCCGTCCGTAGCCCTAGGCCCTACGAGCAGTACTTC | TRBJ2-7 | TRBV7-6 | many | NA
CASSEAAENTQYF | TGTGCCAGCAGTGAAGCGGCGGAAAATACGCAGTATTTT | TRBJ2-3 | TRBV6-1 | many | NA
CSVLQGPEAFF | TGCAGCGTCCTACAGGGTCCTGAAGCTTTCTTT | TRBJ1-1 | TRBV29-1 | NA | NA
CASRPPSDAEQFF | TGCGCCAGCCGTCCCCCCTCAGACGCGGAGCAGTTCTTC | TRBJ2-1 | TRBV5-1 | many | NA
CASSYVDGRAGSEQYF | TGTGCCAGCAGTTACGTAGACGGGAGGGCCGGGTCCGAGCAGTACTTC | TRBJ2-7 | TRBV6-5 | few | TRBD2
CASGRQGVWTEAFF | TGTGCTAGTGGGAGACAGGGGGTATGGACTGAAGCTTTCTTT | TRBJ1-1 | TRBV12-5 | many | TRBD1
CSARDTSYNEQFF | TGCAGTGCTAGAGACACCTCCTACAATGAGCAGTTCTTC | TRBJ2-1 | TRBV20-1 | many | NA
CASRRTSGTSEQYF | TGTGCCAGCAGGCGGACTAGCGGGACCTCCGAGCAGTACTTC | TRBJ2-7 | TRBV6-1 | many | TRBD2
CASNPGTDNHNEQFF | TGTGCCAGCAACCCAGGGACGGATAACCACAATGAGCAGTTCTTC | TRBJ2-1 | TRBV5-4 | NA | NA
CATSDLSIGYTF | TGTGCCACCAGTGATTTATCAATCGGCTACACCTTC | TRBJ1-2 | TRBV24-1 | NA | NA
CASSQGREAHLGGDTQYF | TGTGCCAGCAGCCAAGGGCGGGAGGCCCACCTCGGTGGAGATACGCAGTATTTT | TRBJ2-3 | TRBV3-1 | many | TRBD2
CASSLAGESDEQYF | TGTGCCAGCAGTTTAGCGGGAGAGTCTGACGAGCAGTACTTC | TRBJ2-7 | TRBV28 | NA | TRBD2
CASSPPRGGSGHYEQYF | TGTGCCAGCTCACCACCCCGGGGCGGGAGCGGTCACTACGAGCAGTACTTC | TRBJ2-7 | TRBV18 | NA | TRBD2
CASSPRAGGTYEQYF | TGTGCCAGCAGTCCGCGAGCGGGAGGGACCTACGAGCAGTACTTC | TRBJ2-7 | TRBV6-1 | many | TRBD2
CASSLRGRVCYSNQPQHF | TGTGCCAGCAGCTTAAGGGGTAGGGTGTGTTATAGCAATCAGCCCCAGCATTTT | TRBJ1-5 | TRBV7-3 | few | NA
CSVEGTGGEKLFF | TGCAGCGTTGAAGGGACAGGGGGAGAAAAACTGTTTTTT | TRBJ1-4 | TRBV29-1 | many | TRBD1
CATSDLEETQYF | TGTGCCACCAGTGATTTAGAAGAGACCCAGTACTTC | TRBJ2-5 | TRBV24-1 | many | NA
CASSLIGTGTYEQYF | TGTGCCAGCAGCTTGATCGGGACGGGAACCTACGAGCAGTACTTC | TRBJ2-7 | TRBV7-9 | few | NA
CASSLVAGFEFTGELFF | TGCGCCAGCAGCTTGGTAGCGGGGTTTGAGTTCACCGGGGAGCTGTTTTTT | TRBJ2-2 | TRBV5-1 | few | TRBD2
CASSWTSASTGELFF | TGTGCCAGCAGCTGGACTAGCGCGAGCACCGGGGAGCTGTTTTTT | TRBJ2-2 | TRBV28 | NA | TRBD2
CASSPGTSGTASYEQYF | TGTGCCAGCAGCCCTGGGACTAGCGGCACCGCCTCCTACGAGCAGTACTTC | TRBJ2-7 | TRBV3-1 | many | TRBD2
CSARDRVSSNQPQHF | TGCAGTGCTAGAGATAGGGTATCCAGCAATCAGCCCCAGCATTTT | TRBJ1-5 | TRBV20-1 | many | NA
CAWSVRPVGYGYTF | TGTGCCTGGAGTGTACGGCCCGTTGGGTATGGCTACACCTTC | TRBJ1-2 | TRBV30 | many | NA
CATSDWRESGNTIYF | TGTGCCACCAGTGATTGGAGAGAATCTGGAAACACCATATATTTT | TRBJ1-3 | TRBV24-1 | NA | NA
CASSSTLDETNEKLFF | TGTGCCAGCAGTTCTACTCTGGATGAAACTAATGAAAAACTGTTTTTT | TRBJ1-4 | TRBV6-1 | many | NA
CASSAQDFTEAFF | TGTGCCAGCAGTGCACAGGATTTCACTGAAGCTTTCTTT | TRBJ1-1 | TRBV2 | many | NA
CASSEVTNTGELFF | TGTGCCAGCAGTGAAGTTACTAACACCGGGGAGCTGTTTTTT | TRBJ2-2 | TRBV6-1 | many | NA
CSARDTGGYRTDTQYF | TGCAGTGCTAGAGATACCGGGGGATACCGCACAGATACGCAGTATTTT | TRBJ2-3 | TRBV20-1 | many | NA
CASSYSMGLGYGYTF | TGTGCCAGCAGTTACTCGATGGGCCTGGGCTATGGCTACACCTTC | TRBJ1-2 | TRBV6-2/TRBV6-3 | few | NA
CASSQAGQGYNEQFF | TGCGCCAGCAGCCAAGCGGGACAGGGATACAATGAGCAGTTCTTC | TRBJ2-1 | TRBV4-3 | many | TRBD1
CAWSVPASNQPQHF | TGTGCCTGGAGTGTGCCCGCCAGCAATCAGCCCCAGCATTTT | TRBJ1-5 | TRBV30 | many | NA
CATASGTSADTQYF | TGTGCCACCGCTAGCGGGACGTCCGCAGATACGCAGTATTTT | TRBJ2-3 | TRBV6-1 | few | TRBD2
CASSDSSSGAGELFF | TGTGCCAGCAGCGACTCATCATCAGGGGCCGGGGAGCTGTTTTTT | TRBJ2-2 | TRBV7-9 | NA | NA
CASSSREGTGELFF | TGTGCCAGTAGTAGCCGGGAGGGCACCGGGGAGCTGTTTTTT | TRBJ2-2 | TRBV19 | many | TRBD2
CASSGGSGQYGYTF | TGTGCCAGCAGCGGGGGGAGCGGACAGTATGGCTACACCTTC | TRBJ1-2 | TRBV7-9 | many | NA
CASSPIGTDGYTF | TGTGCCAGCAGCCCGATTGGGACAGATGGCTACACCTTC | TRBJ1-2 | TRBV7-6 | few | TRBD1
CASSLLVGVQETQYF | TGTGCCAGCAGCCTCCTGGTGGGTGTACAAGAGACCCAGTACTTC | TRBJ2-5 | TRBV7-3 | NA | NA
CATSRSGTSSYNEQFF | TGCGCCACTTCTAGAAGCGGGACTAGCTCCTACAATGAGCAGTTCTTC | TRBJ2-1 | TRBV4-1 | NA | TRBD2
CASSQEGHTNTGELFF | TGTGCCAGCAGCCAGGAAGGACACACGAACACCGGGGAGCTGTTTTTT | TRBJ2-2 | TRBV6-1 | NA | NA
CASSLTGNPLQETQYF | TGTGCCAGCAGCTTAACGGGGAATCCCCTCCAAGAGACCCAGTACTTC | TRBJ2-5 | TRBV7-3 | many | NA
CASSLFGLAGVGYEQFF | TGCGCCAGCAGCCTCTTCGGACTAGCGGGAGTAGGCTATGAGCAGTTCTTC | TRBJ2-1 | TRBV4-1 | many | TRBD2
CASSFNGGELGGYTF | TGTGCCAGCAGTTTCAACGGTGGGGAGCTTGGAGGCTACACCTTC | TRBJ1-2 | TRBV27 | NA | NA
CASSPSPTGGGYTF | TGTGCCAGCAGCCCCTCGCCGACCGGCGGTGGCTACACCTTC | TRBJ1-2 | TRBV11-1 | NA | NA
CASRELVGSYNEQFF | TGTGCCAGCAGGGAGTTGGTAGGATCATACAATGAGCAGTTCTTC | TRBJ2-1 | TRBV12-3/TRBV12-4 | many | NA